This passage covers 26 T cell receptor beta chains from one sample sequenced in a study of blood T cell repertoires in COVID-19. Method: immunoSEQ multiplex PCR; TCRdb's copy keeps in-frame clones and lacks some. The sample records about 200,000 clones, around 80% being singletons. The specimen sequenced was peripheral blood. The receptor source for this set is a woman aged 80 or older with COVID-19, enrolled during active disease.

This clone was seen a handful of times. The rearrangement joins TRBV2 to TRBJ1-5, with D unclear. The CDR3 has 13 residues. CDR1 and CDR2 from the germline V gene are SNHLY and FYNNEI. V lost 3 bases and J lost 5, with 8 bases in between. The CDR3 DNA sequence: TGTGCCAGCAGTGAGTATGTTGATCAGCCCCAGCATTTT. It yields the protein CASSEYVDQPQHF.

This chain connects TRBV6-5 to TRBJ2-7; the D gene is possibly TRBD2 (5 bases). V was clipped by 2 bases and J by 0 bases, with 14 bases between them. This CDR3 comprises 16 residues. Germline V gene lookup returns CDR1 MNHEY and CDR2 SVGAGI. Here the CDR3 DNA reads TGTGCCAGCAGTTACCGGGCGACTATACCCTCCTACGAGCAGTACTTC. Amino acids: CASSYRATIPSYEQYF.

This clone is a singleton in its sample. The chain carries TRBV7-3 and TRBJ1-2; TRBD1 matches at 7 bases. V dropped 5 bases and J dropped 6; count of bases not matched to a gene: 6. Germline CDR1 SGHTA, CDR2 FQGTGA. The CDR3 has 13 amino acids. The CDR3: CASSATGSNGYTF. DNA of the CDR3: TGTGCCAGCAGCGCGACAGGGAGCAATGGCTACACCTTC.

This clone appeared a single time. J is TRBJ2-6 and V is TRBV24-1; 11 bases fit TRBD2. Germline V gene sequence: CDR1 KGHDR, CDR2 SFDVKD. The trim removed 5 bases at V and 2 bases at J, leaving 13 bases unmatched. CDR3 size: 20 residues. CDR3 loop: CATSARLLAGDGTGANVLTF. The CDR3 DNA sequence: TGTGCCACCAGTGCCCGACTACTAGCGGGAGATGGGACTGGGGCCAACGTCCTGACTTTC.

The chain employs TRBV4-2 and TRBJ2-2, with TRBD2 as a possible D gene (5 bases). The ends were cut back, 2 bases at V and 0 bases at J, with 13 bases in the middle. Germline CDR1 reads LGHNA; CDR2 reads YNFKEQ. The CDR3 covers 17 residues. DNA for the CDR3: TGTGCCAGCAGCCAATCGGGCGGGCGATCGAACACCGGGGAGCTGTTTTTT. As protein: CASSQSGGRSNTGELFF.

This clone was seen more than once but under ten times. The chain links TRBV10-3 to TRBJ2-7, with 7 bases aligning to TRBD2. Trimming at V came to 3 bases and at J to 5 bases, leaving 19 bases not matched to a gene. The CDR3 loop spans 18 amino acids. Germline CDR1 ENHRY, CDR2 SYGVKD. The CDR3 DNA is TGTGCCATCAGTGATGGCACGGGGTCGGGAGGCCGCGGGGACGAGCAGTACTTC. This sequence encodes CAISDGTGSGGRGDEQYF.

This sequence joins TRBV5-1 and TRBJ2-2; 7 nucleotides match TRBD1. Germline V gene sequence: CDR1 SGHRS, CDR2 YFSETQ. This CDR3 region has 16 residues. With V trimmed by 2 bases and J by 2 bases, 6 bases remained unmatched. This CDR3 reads CASSLGGQRNTGELFF. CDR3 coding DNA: TGCGCCAGCAGCTTAGGGGGACAGAGAAACACCGGGGAGCTGTTTTTT.

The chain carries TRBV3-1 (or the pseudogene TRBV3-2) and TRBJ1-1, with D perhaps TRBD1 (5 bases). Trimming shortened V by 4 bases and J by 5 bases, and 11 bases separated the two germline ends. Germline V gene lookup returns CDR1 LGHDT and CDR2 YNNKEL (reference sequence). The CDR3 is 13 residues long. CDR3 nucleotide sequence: TGTGCCAGCAGCCTCGAGGGGAGGACTGAAGCTTTCTTT. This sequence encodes CASSLEGRTEAFF.

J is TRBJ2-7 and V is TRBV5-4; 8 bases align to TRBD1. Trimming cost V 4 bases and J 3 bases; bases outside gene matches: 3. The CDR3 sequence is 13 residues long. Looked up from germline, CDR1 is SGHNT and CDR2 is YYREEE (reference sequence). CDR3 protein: CASSVDRGYEQYF. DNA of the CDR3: TGTGCCAGCAGCGTTGACAGGGGCTACGAGCAGTACTTC.

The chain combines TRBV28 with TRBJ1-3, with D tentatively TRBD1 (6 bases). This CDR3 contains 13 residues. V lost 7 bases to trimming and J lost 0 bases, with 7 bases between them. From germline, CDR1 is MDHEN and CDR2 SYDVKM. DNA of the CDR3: TGTGCCAGCACGGACAGCTCTGGAAACACCATATATTTT. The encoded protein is CASTDSSGNTIYF.

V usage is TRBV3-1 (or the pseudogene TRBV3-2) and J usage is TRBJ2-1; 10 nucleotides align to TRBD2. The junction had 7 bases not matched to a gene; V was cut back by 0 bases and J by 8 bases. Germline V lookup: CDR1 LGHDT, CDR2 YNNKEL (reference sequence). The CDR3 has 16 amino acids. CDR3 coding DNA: TGTGCCAGCAGCCAAGATGCCCTGACTAGCGGGTATGAGCAGTTCTTC. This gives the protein CASSQDALTSGYEQFF.

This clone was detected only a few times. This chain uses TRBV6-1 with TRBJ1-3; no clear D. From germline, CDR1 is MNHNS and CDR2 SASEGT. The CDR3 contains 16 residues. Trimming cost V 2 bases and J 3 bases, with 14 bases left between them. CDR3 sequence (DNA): TGTGCCAGCAGTGAACAGCTAGAGTTAAATGGAAACACCATATATTTT. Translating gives CASSEQLELNGNTIYF.

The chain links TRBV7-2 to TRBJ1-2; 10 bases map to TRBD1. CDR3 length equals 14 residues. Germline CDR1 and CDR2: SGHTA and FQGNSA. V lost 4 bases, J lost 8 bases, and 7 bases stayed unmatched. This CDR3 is CASSSWDRGRGYTF. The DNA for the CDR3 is TGTGCCAGCAGCTCATGGGACAGGGGCCGCGGCTACACCTTC.

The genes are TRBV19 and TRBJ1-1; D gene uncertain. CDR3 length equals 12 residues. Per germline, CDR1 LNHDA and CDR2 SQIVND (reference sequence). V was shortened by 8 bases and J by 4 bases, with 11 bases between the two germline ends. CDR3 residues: CASRTGITEAFF. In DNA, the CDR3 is TGTGCCAGTCGAACGGGGATCACTGAAGCTTTCTTT.

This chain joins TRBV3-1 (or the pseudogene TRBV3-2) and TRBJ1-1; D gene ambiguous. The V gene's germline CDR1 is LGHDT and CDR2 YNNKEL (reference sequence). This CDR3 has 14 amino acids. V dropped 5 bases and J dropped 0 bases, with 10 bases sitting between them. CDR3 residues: CASSSYTMNTEAFF. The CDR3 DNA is TGTGCCAGCAGCTCCTATACCATGAACACTGAAGCTTTCTTT.

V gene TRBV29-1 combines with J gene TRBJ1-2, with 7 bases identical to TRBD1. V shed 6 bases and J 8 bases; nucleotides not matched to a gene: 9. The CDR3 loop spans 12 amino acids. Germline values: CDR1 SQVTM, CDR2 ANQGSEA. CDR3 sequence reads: CSVGTEGIGYTF. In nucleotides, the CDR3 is TGCAGCGTAGGGACAGAAGGAATAGGCTACACCTTC.

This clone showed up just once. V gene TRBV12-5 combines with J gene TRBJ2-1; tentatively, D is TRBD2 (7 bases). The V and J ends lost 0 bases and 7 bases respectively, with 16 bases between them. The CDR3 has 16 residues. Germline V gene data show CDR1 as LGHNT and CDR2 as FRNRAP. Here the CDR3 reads CASGLVAGAIANEQFF. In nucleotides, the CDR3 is TGTGCTAGTGGTTTGGTCGCGGGGGCTATCGCTAATGAGCAGTTCTTC.

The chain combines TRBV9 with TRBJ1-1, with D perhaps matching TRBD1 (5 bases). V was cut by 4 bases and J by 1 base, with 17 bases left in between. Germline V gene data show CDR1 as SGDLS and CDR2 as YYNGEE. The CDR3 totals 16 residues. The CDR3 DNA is TGTGCCAGCAGCACAACGACAGATACAGGGAACACTGAAGCTTTCTTT. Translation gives CASSTTTDTGNTEAFF.

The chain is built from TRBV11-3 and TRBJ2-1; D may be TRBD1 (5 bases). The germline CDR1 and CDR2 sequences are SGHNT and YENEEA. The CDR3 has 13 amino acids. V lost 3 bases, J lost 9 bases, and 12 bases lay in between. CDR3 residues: CASSFDWQGEQFF. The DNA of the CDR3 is TGTGCCAGCAGCTTCGACTGGCAGGGTGAGCAGTTCTTC.

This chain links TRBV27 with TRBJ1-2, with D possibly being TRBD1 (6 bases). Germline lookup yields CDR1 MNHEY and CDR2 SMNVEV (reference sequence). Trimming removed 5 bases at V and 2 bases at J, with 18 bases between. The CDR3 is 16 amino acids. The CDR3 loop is CASSGQQGTGNYGYTF. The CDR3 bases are TGTGCCAGCAGTGGACAGCAGGGGACGGGGAACTATGGCTACACCTTC.

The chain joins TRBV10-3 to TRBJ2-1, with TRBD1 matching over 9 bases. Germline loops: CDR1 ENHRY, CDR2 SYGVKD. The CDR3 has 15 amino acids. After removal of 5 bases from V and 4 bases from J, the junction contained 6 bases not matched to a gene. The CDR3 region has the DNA TGTGCCATCAGTAATACCGGGACAGGGTACAATGAGCAGTTCTTC. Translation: CAISNTGTGYNEQFF.

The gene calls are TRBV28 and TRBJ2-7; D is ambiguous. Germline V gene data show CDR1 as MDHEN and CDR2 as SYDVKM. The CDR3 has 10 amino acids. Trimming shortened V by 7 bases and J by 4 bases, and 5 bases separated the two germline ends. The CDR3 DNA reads TGTGCCAGCACCACTTACGAGCAGTACTTC. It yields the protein CASTTYEQYF. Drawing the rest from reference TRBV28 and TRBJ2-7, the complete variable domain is DVKVTQSSRYLVKRTGEKVFLECVQDMDHENMFWYRQDPGLGLRLIYFSYDVKMKEKGDIPEGYSVSREKKERFSLILESASTNQTSMYLCASTTYEQYFGPGTRLTVT.

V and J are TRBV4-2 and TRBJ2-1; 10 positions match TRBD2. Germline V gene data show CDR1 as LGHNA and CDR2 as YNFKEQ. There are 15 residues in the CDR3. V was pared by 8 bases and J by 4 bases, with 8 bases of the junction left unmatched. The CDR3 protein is CASGSGTSVYNEQFF. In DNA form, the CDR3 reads TGTGCCAGCGGCTCCGGGACTAGCGTATACAATGAGCAGTTCTTC.

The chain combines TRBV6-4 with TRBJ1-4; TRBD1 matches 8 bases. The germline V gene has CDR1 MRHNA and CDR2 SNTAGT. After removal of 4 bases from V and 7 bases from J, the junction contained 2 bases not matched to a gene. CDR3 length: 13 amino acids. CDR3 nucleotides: TGTGCCAGCAGTGGACAGGGGCGTGAAAAACTGTTTTTT. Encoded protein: CASSGQGREKLFF.

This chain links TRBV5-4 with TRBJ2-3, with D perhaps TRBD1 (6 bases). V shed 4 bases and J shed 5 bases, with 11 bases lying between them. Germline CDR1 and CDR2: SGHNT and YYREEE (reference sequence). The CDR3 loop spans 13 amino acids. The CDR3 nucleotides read TGTGCCAGCAGCCACCCACAGGGAGATACGCAGTATTTT. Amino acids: CASSHPQGDTQYF.

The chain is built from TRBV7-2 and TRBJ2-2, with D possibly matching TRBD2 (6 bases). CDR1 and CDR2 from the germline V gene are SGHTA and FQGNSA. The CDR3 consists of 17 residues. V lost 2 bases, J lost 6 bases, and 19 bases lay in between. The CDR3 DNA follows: TGTGCCAGCAGCTTAATCGTGGTGCGGGGAAGATCCGGGGAGCTGTTTTTT. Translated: CASSLIVVRGRSGELFF.